These 3 T cell receptor beta chains share one sample of origin, sequenced in a study of blood T cell repertoires in COVID-19. Repertoires were generated with immunoSEQ multiplex PCR, while TCRdb's copy carries only in-frame clones and drops some. This table has roughly 140,000 clones, approximately 86% appearing once. Sequenced sample: peripheral blood. These receptors were taken from an older woman with active or convalescent COVID-19.

J is TRBJ2-1 and V is TRBV19; 7 nucleotides agree with TRBD2. After removal of 5 bases from V and 4 bases from J, the junction contained 5 bases not matched to a gene. Germline V CDR1 and CDR2: LNHDA, SQIVND (reference sequence). CDR3 length: 14 residues. CDR3 loop: CASSSGGGYNEQFF. The CDR3, as DNA: TGTGCCAGTAGTTCGGGCGGGGGATACAATGAGCAGTTCTTC.

The chain joins TRBV6-6 to TRBJ2-2; 11 bases line up with TRBD1. In germline, CDR1 is MNHNY, CDR2 SVGAGI (reference sequence). Trimming took 5 bases from V and 5 from J; bases not matched to a gene: 7. This CDR3 is 16 amino acids long. The CDR3 here is CASSRGTGGVTGELFF. In DNA, the CDR3 is TGTGCCAGCAGTCGAGGGACAGGGGGGGTTACCGGGGAGCTGTTTTTT.

The chain carries TRBV7-9 and TRBJ2-7; a weak D match, TRBD1 (6 bases). Trimming cost V 3 bases and J 6 bases, with 9 bases left between them. This CDR3 is built from 12 residues. In germline, CDR1 is SEHNR, CDR2 FQNEAQ (reference sequence). This CDR3 reads CASSFNRVEQYF. The CDR3 DNA reads as TGTGCCAGCAGCTTTAACAGGGTCGAGCAGTACTTC.